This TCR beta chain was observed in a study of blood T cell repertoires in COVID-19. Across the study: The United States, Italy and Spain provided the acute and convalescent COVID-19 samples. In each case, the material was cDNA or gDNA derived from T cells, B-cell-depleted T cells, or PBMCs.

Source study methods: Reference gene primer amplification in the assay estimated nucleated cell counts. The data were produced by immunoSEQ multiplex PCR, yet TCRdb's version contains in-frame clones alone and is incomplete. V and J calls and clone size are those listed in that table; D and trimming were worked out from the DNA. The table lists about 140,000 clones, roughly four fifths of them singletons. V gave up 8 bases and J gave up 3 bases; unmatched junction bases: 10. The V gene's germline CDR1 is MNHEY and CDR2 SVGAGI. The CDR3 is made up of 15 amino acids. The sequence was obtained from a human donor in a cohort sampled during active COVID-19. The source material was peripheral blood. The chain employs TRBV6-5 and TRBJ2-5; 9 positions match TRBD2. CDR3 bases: TGTGCCAGCCATCGCGGAGTAGCGGGAGAAGAGACCCAGTACTTC. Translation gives CASHRGVAGEETQYF.